One and the same sample provided the 7 T cell receptor beta chains below, sequenced in a study of blood T cell repertoires in COVID-19. The table came from immunoSEQ multiplex PCR; TCRdb's copy has only in-frame clones and leaves some out. The sample yields about 50,000 clones, 89% seen once. Sample: peripheral blood. These receptors all stem from a woman in her sixties with COVID-19, enrolled during active disease.

The rearrangement joins TRBV12-3 or TRBV12-4 to TRBJ1-1; no clear D gene. CDR3 size: 12 residues. With 0 bases removed from V and 5 bases from J, the gap between germline ends came to 4 bases. The CDR3 here is CASSLARTEAFF. The CDR3 nucleotides are TGTGCCAGCAGTTTAGCGCGTACTGAAGCTTTCTTT.

The chain employs TRBV4-2 and TRBJ1-2, with TRBD1 matching 8 bases. The CDR3 length is 15 residues. The V and J ends lost 4 bases and 3 bases, in that order; junction bases with no gene match: 7. The germline V gene encodes CDR1 LGHNA and CDR2 YNFKEQ. CDR3 region: CASSPDREPYYGYTF. The DNA of the CDR3 is TGTGCCAGCAGCCCGGACAGGGAACCTTACTATGGCTACACCTTC.

The chain employs TRBV3-1 (or the pseudogene TRBV3-2) and TRBJ1-2; tentative D call: TRBD1 (5 bases). CDR1 is LGHDT and CDR2 is YNNKEL in the germline V gene (reference sequence). The CDR3 runs 14 residues. The V gene lost 0 bases and the J gene lost 3 bases, with 8 bases spanning the gap. The CDR3 DNA follows: TGTGCCAGCAGCCAAGAAGAGACAGACTATGGCTACACCTTC. Its translation is CASSQEETDYGYTF.

This chain links TRBV4-3 with TRBJ1-4; 9 bases line up with TRBD1. The CDR3 is 16 residues long. V lost 1 base and J lost 3; bases outside the gene matches: 3. Germline lookup yields CDR1 LGHNA and CDR2 YSLEER. CDR3 sequence: CASSQARTGANEKLFF. CDR3 sequence (DNA): TGCGCCAGCAGCCAAGCCCGGACAGGGGCTAATGAAAAACTGTTTTTT.

The chain joins TRBV7-9 to TRBJ2-7; D is possibly TRBD2 (5 bases). The CDR3 is made up of 17 amino acids. In germline, CDR1 is SEHNR, CDR2 FQNEAQ (reference sequence). V lost 5 bases and J 6 bases, leaving 26 bases between the germline ends. Here the CDR3 reads CASSVVPLGSHRGEQYF. CDR3 DNA sequence: TGTGCCAGCAGCGTAGTCCCTCTAGGGAGCCACCGAGGCGAGCAGTACTTC.

The chain uses TRBV29-1 and TRBJ1-1; D perhaps matches TRBD1 (5 bases). Germline CDR1 SQVTM, CDR2 ANQGSEA. V was clipped by 5 bases and J by 1 base, with 20 bases between them. CDR3 length equals 16 residues. CDR3 DNA sequence: TGCAGCGTTCTCCCACTCGAGTCGGGGGGGAACACTGAAGCTTTCTTT. It codes for CSVLPLESGGNTEAFF.

The CDR3 DNA reads as TGTGCCAGCAGCCTTCTAAGGGCCCCCAGTAGCGGGGGGTCGGAAAATGAGCAGTTCTTC. Translated: CASSLLRAPSSGGSENEQFF. The chain joins TRBV2 to TRBJ2-1, with 10 bases matching TRBD2. The germline V gene has CDR1 SNHLY and CDR2 FYNNEI. The CDR3 consists of 20 residues. J gave up 7 bases and V 6 bases, and 24 bases lay outside the gene matches.